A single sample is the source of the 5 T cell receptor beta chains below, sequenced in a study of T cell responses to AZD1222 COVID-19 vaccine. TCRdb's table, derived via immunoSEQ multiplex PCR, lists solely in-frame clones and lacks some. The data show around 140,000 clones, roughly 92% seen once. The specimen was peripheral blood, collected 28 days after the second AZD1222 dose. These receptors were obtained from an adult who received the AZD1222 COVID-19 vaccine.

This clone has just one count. The CDR3 sequence: CASSLGQGRVEKLFF. For the CDR3, the DNA is TGTGCCAGCAGCCTAGGACAGGGAAGAGTTGAAAAACTGTTTTTT. The chain couples TRBV4-2 to TRBJ1-4; 8 positions agree with TRBD1. CDR1 is LGHNA and CDR2 is YNFKEQ in the germline V gene. After removal of 4 bases from V and 7 bases from J, the junction contained 8 bases not matched to a gene. This CDR3 comprises 15 residues.

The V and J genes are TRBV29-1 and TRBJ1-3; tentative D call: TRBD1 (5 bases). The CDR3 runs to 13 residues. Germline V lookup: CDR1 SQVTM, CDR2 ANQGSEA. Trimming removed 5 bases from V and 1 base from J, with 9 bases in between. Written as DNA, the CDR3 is TGCAGCGTTCAGGGATTTTCTGGAAACACCATATATTTT. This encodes CSVQGFSGNTIYF.

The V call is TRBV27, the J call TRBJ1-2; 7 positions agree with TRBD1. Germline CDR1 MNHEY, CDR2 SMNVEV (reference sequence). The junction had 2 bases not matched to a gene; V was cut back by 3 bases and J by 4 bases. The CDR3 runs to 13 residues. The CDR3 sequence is CASSLDRTYGYTF. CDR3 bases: TGTGCCAGCAGTTTGGACAGGACCTATGGCTACACCTTC.

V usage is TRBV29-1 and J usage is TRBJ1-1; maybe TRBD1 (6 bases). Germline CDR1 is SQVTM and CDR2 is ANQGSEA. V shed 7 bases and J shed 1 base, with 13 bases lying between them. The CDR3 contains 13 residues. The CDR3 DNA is TGCAGCGCCGACAGGCCCGAGAACACTGAAGCTTTCTTT. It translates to CSADRPENTEAFF.

The CDR3 nucleotides are TGTGCCAGCAGTGATTTCAATCAGCCCCAGCATTTT. This translates into CASSDFNQPQHF. This rearrangement joins TRBV6-1 to TRBJ1-5; D unclear. V lost 3 bases to trimming and J lost 3 bases, with 3 bases between them. This CDR3 comprises 12 residues. Germline CDR1 and CDR2: MNHNS and SASEGT.